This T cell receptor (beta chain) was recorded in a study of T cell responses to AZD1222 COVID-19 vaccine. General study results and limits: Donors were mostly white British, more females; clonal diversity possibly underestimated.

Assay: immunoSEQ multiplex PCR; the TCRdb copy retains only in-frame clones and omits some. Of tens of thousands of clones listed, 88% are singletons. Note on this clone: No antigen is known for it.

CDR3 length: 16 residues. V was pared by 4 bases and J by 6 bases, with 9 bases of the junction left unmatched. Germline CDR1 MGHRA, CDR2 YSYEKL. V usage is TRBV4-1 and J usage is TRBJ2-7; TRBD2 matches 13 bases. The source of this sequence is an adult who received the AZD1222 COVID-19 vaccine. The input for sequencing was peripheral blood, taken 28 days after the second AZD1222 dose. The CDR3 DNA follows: TGCGCCAGCAGCCGAGGACTAGCGGGAGTTACGAGCGAGCAGTACTTC. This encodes CASSRGLAGVTSEQYF.